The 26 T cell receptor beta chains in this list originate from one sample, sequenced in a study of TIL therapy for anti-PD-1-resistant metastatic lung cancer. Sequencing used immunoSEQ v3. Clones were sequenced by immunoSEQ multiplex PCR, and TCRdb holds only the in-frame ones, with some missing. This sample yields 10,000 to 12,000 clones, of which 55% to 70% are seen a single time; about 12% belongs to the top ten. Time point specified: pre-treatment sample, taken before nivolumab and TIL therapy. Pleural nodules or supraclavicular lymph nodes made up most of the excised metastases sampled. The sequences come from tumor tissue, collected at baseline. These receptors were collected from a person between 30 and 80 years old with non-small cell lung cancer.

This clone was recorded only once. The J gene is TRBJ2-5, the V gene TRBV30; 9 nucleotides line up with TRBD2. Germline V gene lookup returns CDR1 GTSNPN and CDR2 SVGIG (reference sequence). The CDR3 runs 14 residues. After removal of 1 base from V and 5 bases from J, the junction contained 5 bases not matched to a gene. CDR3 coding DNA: TGTGCCTGGAGTGGCCTAGCGGGATTCGAGACCCAGTACTTC. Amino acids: CAWSGLAGFETQYF.

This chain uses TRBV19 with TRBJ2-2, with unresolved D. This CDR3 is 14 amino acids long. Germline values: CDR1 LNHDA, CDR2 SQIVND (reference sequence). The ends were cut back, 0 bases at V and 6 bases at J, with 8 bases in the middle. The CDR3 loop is CASSIDGFAGELFF. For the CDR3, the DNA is TGTGCCAGTAGTATAGACGGTTTTGCCGGGGAGCTGTTTTTT.

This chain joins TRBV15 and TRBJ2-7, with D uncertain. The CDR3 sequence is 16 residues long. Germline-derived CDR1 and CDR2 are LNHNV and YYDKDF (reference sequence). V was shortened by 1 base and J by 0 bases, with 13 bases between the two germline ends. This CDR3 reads CATSRVGPRSSYEQYF. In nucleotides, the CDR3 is TGTGCCACCAGCAGAGTGGGCCCCAGGAGCTCCTACGAGCAGTACTTC.

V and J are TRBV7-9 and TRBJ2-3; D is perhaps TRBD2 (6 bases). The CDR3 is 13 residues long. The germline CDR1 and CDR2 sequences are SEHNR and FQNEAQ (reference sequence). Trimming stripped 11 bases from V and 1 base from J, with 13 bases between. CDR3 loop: CAFPGLGTDTQYF. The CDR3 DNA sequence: TGTGCCTTTCCGGGACTTGGCACAGATACGCAGTATTTT.

DNA of the CDR3: TGTGCCAGCAGCTCCCCCGGGGAACCCTACGAGCAGTACTTC. Its translation is CASSSPGEPYEQYF. The V and J genes are TRBV7-9 and TRBJ2-7; D is perhaps TRBD2 (5 bases). The CDR3 sequence is 14 residues long. Germline lookup yields CDR1 SEHNR and CDR2 FQNEAQ (reference sequence). V was clipped by 4 bases and J by 2 bases, with 12 bases between them.

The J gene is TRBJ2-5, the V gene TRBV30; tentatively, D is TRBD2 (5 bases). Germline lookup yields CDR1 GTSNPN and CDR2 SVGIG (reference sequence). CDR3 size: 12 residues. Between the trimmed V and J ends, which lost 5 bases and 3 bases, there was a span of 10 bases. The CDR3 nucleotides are TGTGCCTGGGACGACGGGGAAGAGACCCAGTACTTC. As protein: CAWDDGEETQYF.

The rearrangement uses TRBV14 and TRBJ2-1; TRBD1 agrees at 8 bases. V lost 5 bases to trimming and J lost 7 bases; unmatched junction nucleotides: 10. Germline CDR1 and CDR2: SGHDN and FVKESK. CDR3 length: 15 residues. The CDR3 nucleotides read TGTGCCAGCAGCTCCTATAGGACAGGGAGGAATGAGCAGTTCTTC. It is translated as CASSSYRTGRNEQFF.

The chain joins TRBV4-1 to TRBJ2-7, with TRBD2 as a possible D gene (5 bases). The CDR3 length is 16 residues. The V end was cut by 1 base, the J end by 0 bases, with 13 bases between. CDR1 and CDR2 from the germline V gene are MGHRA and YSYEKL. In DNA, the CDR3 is TGCGCCAGCAGCCAAGGGGCTTCTAGCAGCTCCTACGAGCAGTACTTC. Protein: CASSQGASSSSYEQYF.

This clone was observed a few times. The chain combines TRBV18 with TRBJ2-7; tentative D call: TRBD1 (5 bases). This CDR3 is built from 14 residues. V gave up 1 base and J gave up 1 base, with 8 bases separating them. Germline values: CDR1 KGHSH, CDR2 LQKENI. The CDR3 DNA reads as TGTGCCAGCTCACCACGTCAGGGATCCTACGAGCAGTACTTC. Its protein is CASSPRQGSYEQYF.

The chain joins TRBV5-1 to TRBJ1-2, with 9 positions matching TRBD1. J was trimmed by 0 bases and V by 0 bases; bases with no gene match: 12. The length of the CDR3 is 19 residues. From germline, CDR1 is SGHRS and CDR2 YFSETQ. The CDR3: CASSLGGTGGYPTNYGYTF. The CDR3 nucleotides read TGCGCCAGCAGCTTGGGGGGTACAGGGGGCTACCCTACTAACTATGGCTACACCTTC.

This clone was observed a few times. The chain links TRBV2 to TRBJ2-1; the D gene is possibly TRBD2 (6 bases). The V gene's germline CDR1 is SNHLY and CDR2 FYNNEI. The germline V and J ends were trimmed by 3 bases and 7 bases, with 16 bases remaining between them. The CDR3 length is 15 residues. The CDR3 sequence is CASSDDGGIGNEQFF. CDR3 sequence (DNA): TGTGCCAGCAGTGATGACGGAGGGATTGGTAATGAGCAGTTCTTC.

CDR3 sequence: CATSRVFGTGGFSNQPQHF. The CDR3 DNA is TGTGCCACCAGCAGAGTGTTCGGGACAGGGGGCTTTAGCAATCAGCCCCAGCATTTT. The chain is built from TRBV15 and TRBJ1-5, with 12 bases aligning to TRBD1. CDR3 length: 19 amino acids. J gave up 0 bases and V 1 base, and 7 bases lay outside the gene matches. CDR1 and CDR2 from the germline V gene are LNHNV and YYDKDF (reference sequence). The variable domain in full, completed from reference TRBV15 and TRBJ1-5, reads DAMVIQNPRYQVTQFGKPVTLSCSQTLNHNVMYWYQQKSSQAPKLLFHYYDKDFNNEADTPDNFQSRRPNTSFCFLDIRSPGLGDTAMYLCATSRVFGTGGFSNQPQHFGDGTRLSIL.

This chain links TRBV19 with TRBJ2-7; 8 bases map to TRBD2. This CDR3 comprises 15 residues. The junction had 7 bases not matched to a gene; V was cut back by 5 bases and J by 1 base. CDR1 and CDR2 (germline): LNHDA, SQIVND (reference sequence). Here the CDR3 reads CASSAGASGSYEQYF. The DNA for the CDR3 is TGTGCCAGTAGTGCCGGGGCTAGCGGGTCCTACGAGCAGTACTTC.

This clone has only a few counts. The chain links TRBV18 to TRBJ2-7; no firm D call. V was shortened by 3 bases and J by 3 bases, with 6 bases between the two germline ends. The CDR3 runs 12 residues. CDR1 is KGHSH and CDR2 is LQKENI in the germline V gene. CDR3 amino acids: CASSPENYEQYF. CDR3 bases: TGTGCCAGCTCACCGGAGAACTACGAGCAGTACTTC.

The chain's CDR3 is CASSWGQGIGLGYTF. For the CDR3, the DNA is TGTGCCAGCAGTTGGGGACAGGGGATAGGACTTGGCTACACCTTC. The chain joins TRBV6-6 to TRBJ1-2, with 10 nucleotides matching TRBD1. Germline-derived CDR1 and CDR2 are MNHNY and SVGAGI (reference sequence). The V and J ends lost 4 bases and 7 bases, in that order; junction bases with no gene match: 9. The CDR3 is 15 amino acids.

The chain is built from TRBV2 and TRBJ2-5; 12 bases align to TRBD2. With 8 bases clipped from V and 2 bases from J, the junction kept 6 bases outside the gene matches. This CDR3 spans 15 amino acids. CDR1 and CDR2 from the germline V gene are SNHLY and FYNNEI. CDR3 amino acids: CASRLAGAQQETQYF. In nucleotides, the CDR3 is TGTGCCAGCCGACTAGCGGGAGCTCAACAAGAGACCCAGTACTTC.

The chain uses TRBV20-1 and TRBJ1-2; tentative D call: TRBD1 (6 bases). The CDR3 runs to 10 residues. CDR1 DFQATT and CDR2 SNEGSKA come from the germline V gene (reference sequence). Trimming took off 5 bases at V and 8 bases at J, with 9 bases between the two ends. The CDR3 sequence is CSAYGQGYTF. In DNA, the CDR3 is TGCAGTGCTTACGGACAGGGCTACACCTTC.

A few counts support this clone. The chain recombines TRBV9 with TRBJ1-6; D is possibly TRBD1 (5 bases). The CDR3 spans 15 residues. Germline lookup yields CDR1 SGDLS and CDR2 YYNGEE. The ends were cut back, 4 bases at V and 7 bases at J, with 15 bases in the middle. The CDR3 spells CASSPRGGRNSPLHF. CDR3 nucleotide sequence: TGTGCCAGCAGCCCTCGGGGGGGTAGGAATTCACCCCTCCACTTT. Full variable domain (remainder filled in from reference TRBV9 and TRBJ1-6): DSGVTQTPKHLITATGQRVTLRCSPRSGDLSVYWYQQSLDQGLQFLIQYYNGEERAKGNILERFSAQQFPDLHSELNLSSLELGDSALYFCASSPRGGRNSPLHFGNGTRLTVT.

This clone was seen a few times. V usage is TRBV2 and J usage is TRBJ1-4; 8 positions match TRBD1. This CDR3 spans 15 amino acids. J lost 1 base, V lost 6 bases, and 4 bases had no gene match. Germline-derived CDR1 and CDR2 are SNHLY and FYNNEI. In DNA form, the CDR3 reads TGTGCCAGCAGAGACGGACAGGGAACTAATGAAAAACTGTTTTTT. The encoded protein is CASRDGQGTNEKLFF.

As DNA, the CDR3 is TGTGCCAGCAGCTTAGAAAGTGGGAGCCTCAATGAGCAGTTCTTC. Amino acid sequence: CASSLESGSLNEQFF. This chain uses TRBV7-2 with TRBJ2-1, with D possibly TRBD2 on 5 matching bases. The ends were cut back, 1 base at V and 6 bases at J, with 13 bases in the middle. This CDR3 contains 15 residues. Germline CDR1 is SGHTA and CDR2 is FQGNSA.

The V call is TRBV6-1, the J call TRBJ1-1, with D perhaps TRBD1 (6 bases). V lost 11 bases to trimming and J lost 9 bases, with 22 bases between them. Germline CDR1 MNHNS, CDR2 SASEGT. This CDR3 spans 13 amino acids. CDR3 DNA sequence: TGTGCCGTCCCCCCAGGGGTTGCAAATAAAGCTTTCTTT. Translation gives CAVPPGVANKAFF.

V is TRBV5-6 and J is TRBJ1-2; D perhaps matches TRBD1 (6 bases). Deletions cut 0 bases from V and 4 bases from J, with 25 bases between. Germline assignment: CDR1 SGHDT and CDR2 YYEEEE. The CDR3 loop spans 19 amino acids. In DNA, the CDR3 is TGTGCCAGCAGCTTGGCAGACAGGCCAGGGGAAGGATTAGGCTATGGCTACACCTTC. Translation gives CASSLADRPGEGLGYGYTF.

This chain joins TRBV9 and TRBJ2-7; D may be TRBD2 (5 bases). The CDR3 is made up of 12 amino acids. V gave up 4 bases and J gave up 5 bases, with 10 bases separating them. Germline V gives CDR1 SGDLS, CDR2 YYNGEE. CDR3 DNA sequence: TGTGCCAGCAGCCAGCCGGGAAACGAGCAGTACTTC. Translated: CASSQPGNEQYF.

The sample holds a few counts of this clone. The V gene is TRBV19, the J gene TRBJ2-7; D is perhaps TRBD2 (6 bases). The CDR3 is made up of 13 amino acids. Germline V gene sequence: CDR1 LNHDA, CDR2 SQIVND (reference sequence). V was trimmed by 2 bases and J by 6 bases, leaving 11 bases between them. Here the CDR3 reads CASSITPSAEQYF. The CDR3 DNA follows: TGTGCCAGTAGTATAACCCCTAGCGCCGAGCAGTACTTC.

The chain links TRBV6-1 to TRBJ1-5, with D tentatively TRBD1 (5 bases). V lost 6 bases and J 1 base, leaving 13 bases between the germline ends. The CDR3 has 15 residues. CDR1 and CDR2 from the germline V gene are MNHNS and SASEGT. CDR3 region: CASRVDSWSNQPQHF. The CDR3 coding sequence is TGTGCCAGCAGGGTCGACAGCTGGAGCAATCAGCCCCAGCATTTT.

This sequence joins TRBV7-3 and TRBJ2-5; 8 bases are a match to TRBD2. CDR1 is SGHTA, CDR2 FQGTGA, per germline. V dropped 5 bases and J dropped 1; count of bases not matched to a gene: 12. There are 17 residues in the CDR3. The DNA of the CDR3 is TGTGCCAGCAGCCGCCAGGGTACGGGGGGGCCCCAAGAGACCCAGTACTTC. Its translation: CASSRQGTGGPQETQYF.